Each of the 20 T cell receptor beta chains below was sequenced from the same sample in a study of blood T cell repertoires in COVID-19. The table came from immunoSEQ multiplex PCR; TCRdb's copy has only in-frame clones and leaves some out. The sample holds a few hundred thousand clones; over 70% are singletons and the top ten take around 5%. Source material: PBMCs or T cells enriched from blood (not recorded which). Every receptor here comes from a man younger than 45 who had recovered from COVID-19.

This chain uses TRBV2 with TRBJ2-4, with D maybe TRBD1 (6 bases). The V gene's germline CDR1 is SNHLY and CDR2 FYNNEI. CDR3 length equals 17 residues. Trimming cost V 3 bases and J 0 bases, with 15 bases left between them. The CDR3 is CASSEVSGVIAKNIQYF. In nucleotides, the CDR3 is TGTGCCAGCAGTGAGGTATCAGGGGTTATAGCCAAAAACATTCAGTACTTC.

CDR3 sequence: CASRKGQIPGEEQYF. CDR3 bases: TGTGCCAGCAGGAAGGGACAAATCCCTGGAGAAGAGCAGTACTTC. The chain combines TRBV5-6 with TRBJ2-7, with TRBD1 as a possible D gene (6 bases). Germline CDR1 SGHDT, CDR2 YYEEEE. CDR3 size: 15 residues. V was shortened by 5 bases and J by 7 bases, with 22 bases between the two germline ends.

This chain connects TRBV30 to TRBJ1-2, with 7 positions matching TRBD1. In germline, CDR1 is GTSNPN, CDR2 SVGIG (reference sequence). The CDR3 has 14 amino acids. V gave up 3 bases and J gave up 2 bases; unmatched junction bases: 6. The CDR3 protein is CAWRGDSLNYGYTF. The CDR3 coding sequence is TGTGCCTGGAGGGGGGACAGCCTGAACTATGGCTACACCTTC.

The chain combines TRBV4-1 with TRBJ1-4; D gene unclear. The germline CDR1 and CDR2 sequences are MGHRA and YSYEKL. The CDR3 totals 13 residues. Deletions cut 4 bases from V and 8 bases from J, with 11 bases between. The CDR3 nucleotides read TGCGCCAGCAGCCCAACCCTAAAGGAAAAACTGTTTTTT. Protein: CASSPTLKEKLFF.

The chain joins TRBV28 to TRBJ1-5; 7 bases match TRBD1. The CDR3 has 14 residues. From germline, CDR1 is MDHEN and CDR2 SYDVKM. V lost 6 bases and J lost 2; bases outside the gene matches: 4. The CDR3 sequence: CASRRTGGNQPQHF. Written as DNA, the CDR3 is TGTGCCAGCAGACGGACAGGAGGCAATCAGCCCCAGCATTTT.

The CDR3 reads CASSPDRALLTGELFF. The CDR3 DNA follows: TGTGCCAGCAGCCCGGACAGGGCCCTCCTGACCGGGGAGCTGTTTTTT. The rearrangement joins TRBV3-1 (or the pseudogene TRBV3-2) to TRBJ2-2; 8 nucleotides line up with TRBD1. The CDR3 is 16 amino acids. V was pared by 4 bases and J by 5 bases, with 9 bases of the junction left unmatched. Germline CDR1 LGHDT, CDR2 YNNKEL (reference sequence).

This chain joins TRBV14 and TRBJ1-6, with D possibly matching TRBD1 (6 bases). V lost 4 bases to trimming and J lost 3 bases, with 10 bases between them. Germline CDR1 SGHDN, CDR2 FVKESK. The length of the CDR3 is 15 residues. CDR3 in amino acids: CASSLGGVYNSPLHF. CDR3 DNA sequence: TGTGCCAGCAGCCTAGGGGGGGTCTATAATTCACCCCTCCACTTT.

This chain uses TRBV2 with TRBJ1-1; TRBD1 aligns across 10 bases. V shed 6 bases and J 3 bases; nucleotides not matched to a gene: 7. The length of the CDR3 is 15 residues. The germline V gene has CDR1 SNHLY and CDR2 FYNNEI. The CDR3 DNA is TGTGCCAGCAGCCCCCGACAGGGGGCGTACACTGAAGCTTTCTTT. This translates into CASSPRQGAYTEAFF.

This chain joins TRBV5-6 and TRBJ1-6; TRBD1 might be the D (6 bases). CDR1 is SGHDT and CDR2 is YYEEEE in the germline V gene. The CDR3 spans 14 residues. The V end lost 7 bases, the J end lost 10 bases, and 18 bases lay between the germline ends. The CDR3 DNA reads as TGTGCCAGCTGGCAACAGGGTACCGACTCACCCCTCCACTTT. Its protein product is CASWQQGTDSPLHF.

V is TRBV27 and J is TRBJ1-2; tentatively, D is TRBD1 (6 bases). The CDR3 consists of 16 residues. CDR1 is MNHEY, CDR2 SMNVEV, per germline (reference sequence). Trimming shortened V by 3 bases and J by 2 bases, and 16 bases separated the two germline ends. The CDR3 coding sequence is TGTGCCAGCAGTTTTTTTGTTGGGGACACAAACTATGGCTACACCTTC. Residues: CASSFFVGDTNYGYTF.

The V call is TRBV21-1, the J call TRBJ2-1; TRBD2, the table's D call, lacks a check against the DNA. TRBV21-1 is marked as a pseudogene. CDR3 length equals 17 residues. The CDR3 DNA is TGTGCCAGCAGCAAAGCAGGGCTAGCGGGTGAGCTAGATGAGCAGTTCTTC. This encodes CASSKAGLAGELDEQFF.

A remark on this clone: Other DNA sequences of this sample code for an identical CDR3. The V and J genes are TRBV10-3 and TRBJ2-7, with TRBD1 identical over 8 bases. The germline V gene encodes CDR1 ENHRY and CDR2 SYGVKD. J was trimmed by 4 bases and V by 3 bases; bases with no gene match: 5. CDR3 length: 14 amino acids. CDR3: CAISDGTGPYEQYF. The CDR3 DNA sequence: TGTGCCATCAGTGACGGGACAGGACCTTACGAGCAGTACTTC.

The chain combines TRBV5-1 with TRBJ1-2; no clear D. Germline V CDR1 and CDR2: SGHRS, YFSETQ. With 0 bases removed from V and 9 bases from J, the gap between germline ends came to 9 bases. The CDR3 has 12 residues. The CDR3 sequence: CASSLDRDRYTF. CDR3 coding DNA: TGCGCCAGCAGCTTGGATCGGGATCGCTACACCTTC.

A single count supports this clone. The chain's CDR3 is CASSPSLGQAYEQYF. CDR3 coding DNA: TGTGCCAGCTCACCCTCTCTGGGACAAGCCTACGAGCAGTACTTC. J is TRBJ2-7 and V is TRBV18; TRBD1 is a possible D gene (6 bases). V dropped 3 bases and J dropped 2 bases, with 14 bases sitting between them. CDR1 KGHSH and CDR2 LQKENI come from the germline V gene. This CDR3 comprises 15 residues.

The rearrangement joins TRBV27 to TRBJ2-1, with TRBD1 matching 9 bases. CDR3 length: 14 residues. With V trimmed by 5 bases and J by 7 bases, 6 bases remained unmatched. CDR1 and CDR2 from the germline V gene are MNHEY and SMNVEV (reference sequence). CDR3 amino acids: CASSRDRVGNEQFF. CDR3 sequence (DNA): TGTGCCAGCAGTCGGGACAGGGTAGGTAATGAGCAGTTCTTC.

A remark on this clone: A read error may account for a junction end that differs from germline. V usage is TRBV15 and J usage is TRBJ1-2; D may be TRBD1 (6 bases). The germline gives CDR1 LNHNV, CDR2 YYDKDF (reference sequence). The CDR3 consists of 15 residues. CDR3 loop: CATSRDRGGMHLPDF. In DNA form, the CDR3 reads TGTGCCACCAGCAGAGATAGGGGGGGGATGCACCTACCAGACTTC.

This chain links TRBV25-1 with TRBJ1-2, with 10 bases that match TRBD1. The CDR3 spans 14 residues. Germline values: CDR1 MGHDK, CDR2 SYGVNS. V lost 3 bases, J lost 4 bases, and 2 bases stayed unmatched. CDR3 protein: CASSDGTGAYGYTF. The CDR3 nucleotides read TGTGCCAGCAGTGATGGGACAGGGGCCTATGGCTACACCTTC.

This clone was counted a single time. The rearrangement uses TRBV28 and TRBJ2-1; 7 nucleotides line up with TRBD2. CDR3 length: 16 residues. Unmatched junction bases numbered 9, after V lost 3 bases and J lost 4 bases. CDR1 is MDHEN, CDR2 SYDVKM, per germline. CDR3 sequence: CASSLGGGGPYNEQFF. The DNA of the CDR3 is TGTGCCAGCAGTTTGGGAGGCGGGGGACCGTACAATGAGCAGTTCTTC. Looking up the rest from reference TRBV28 and TRBJ2-1 gives the full variable domain: DVKVTQSSRYLVKRTGEKVFLECVQDMDHENMFWYRQDPGLGLRLIYFSYDVKMKEKGDIPEGYSVSREKKERFSLILESASTNQTSMYLCASSLGGGGPYNEQFFGPGTRLTVL.

This sequence joins TRBV5-8 and TRBJ2-1; 11 bases align to TRBD2. In germline, CDR1 is SGHTS, CDR2 YDEGEE. This CDR3 is built from 14 residues. V lost 5 bases, J lost 6 bases, and 4 bases stayed unmatched. CDR3 bases: TGTGCCAGCAGATTTAGCGGGGGGGGCAATGAGCAGTTCTTC. Encoded protein: CASRFSGGGNEQFF.

This sequence joins TRBV24-1 and TRBJ2-2, with a weak D call TRBD2 (6 bases). V lost 4 bases and J 3 bases, leaving 8 bases between the germline ends. The CDR3 covers 14 residues. Germline lookup yields CDR1 KGHDR and CDR2 SFDVKD. CDR3: CATSETRYTGELFF. CDR3 DNA: TGTGCCACCAGTGAGACTAGGTACACCGGGGAGCTGTTTTTT.